This T cell receptor beta chain was profiled in a study of T cells in Graves' hyperthyroidism and ophthalmopathy. Study outcomes and limitations: Clonotypes that were expanded in thyroid above 0.001 mostly appeared in blood too.

Exclusion of a patient resulted from uncontrolled infection, other autoimmune disease, pregnancy or lactation. Out of 10 ml of fresh peripheral blood came the PBMCs. Amplification of TCR beta CDR3 regions was performed using RNA transcripts as template. Using the HTBI primer set, a first-round RT-PCR was run on the TCR CDR3. TCRdb re-analysed the multiplex PCR reads in MiXCR, keeping a single row per CDR3 protein. Seen here are about 520,000 distinct CDR3 sequences, around 21% observed once, and the top ten hold more than 25%. CDR1 is SQVTM and CDR2 is ANQGSEA in the germline V gene. This CDR3 spans 12 amino acids. Trimming cost V 7 bases and J 9 bases, with 16 bases left between them. This clonotype showed up just a few times. Its antigen is not known.

The rearrangement joins TRBV29-1 to TRBJ2-4; no reliable D call. The sequence was collected from a young man with Graves' hyperthyroidism. Sequencing used blood. CDR3 loop: CSGSNPSGIQYF. In nucleotides, the CDR3 is TGCAGCGGGTCGAACCCTTCGGGCATTCAGTACTTC.